This T cell receptor beta chain is from a study of shared clonotypes between healthy human individuals. Study overall: The study used three CD4 naive, three CD4 memory, two CD8 naive and one CD8 memory plate per donor.

The study's findings and limits: Clonotypes that were shared across a handful of donors made up around 5% of naive CD4 clonotypes. As a rule, naive subsets had a larger estimated richness than memory subsets.

The CDR3 contains 15 residues. From germline, CDR1 is LNHDA and CDR2 SQIVND (reference sequence). With 3 bases clipped from V and 4 bases from J, the junction kept 4 bases outside the gene matches. Concerning this clone: What it binds is not known.

Per the original data handling: From ImmunoSEQ came sequences covering only the junction and carrying no quality scores, so filtering differed. Profiling relied on immunoSEQ multiplex PCR, and the TCRdb table lists in-frame clones only, not all of them. V, J and clone size reflect that table, while D and trimming were determined from the DNA. The table lists hundreds of thousands of clones, almost 97% of them singletons, with 0.055% to 0.075% in the top ten. The sequence came from a woman aged 30 to 39 in good health. The gene calls are TRBV19 and TRBJ2-3; TRBD2 matches 10 bases. Sequenced material: naive CD4+ T cells sorted from blood. Subset described: CD45RA+ positively selected. The CDR3 is CASSMVAGGSDTQYF. The CDR3 DNA reads as TGTGCCAGTAGTATGGTAGCGGGAGGCTCAGATACGCAGTATTTT.